Below, 2 T cell receptor beta chains from the same sample are listed, as sequenced in a study of blood T cell repertoires in COVID-19. Some clones are missing from TCRdb's copy, which holds only in-frame ones; the method was immunoSEQ multiplex PCR. The sample shows some 150,000 clones, about 89% of them seen only once. The source material was peripheral blood. The source is a man in his fifties or sixties with active or convalescent COVID-19.

This clone has a handful of counts. The chain joins TRBV19 to TRBJ2-7; 11 nucleotides match TRBD1. The CDR3 sequence is 16 residues long. Germline CDR1 reads LNHDA; CDR2 reads SQIVND (reference sequence). The V gene end was trimmed by 5 bases and the J gene end by 2 bases; junction bases not matched to a gene: 8. CDR3 sequence (DNA): TGTGCCAGTAGTTCCCGGACAGGGGGCCTCCCCTACGAGCAGTACTTC. Translated: CASSSRTGGLPYEQYF.

The rearrangement uses TRBV3-1 (or the pseudogene TRBV3-2) and TRBJ2-5, with a tentative D call TRBD2 (5 bases). Germline lookup yields CDR1 LGHDT and CDR2 YNNKEL (reference sequence). The CDR3 sequence is 13 residues long. V was shortened by 6 bases and J by 1 base, with 9 bases between the two germline ends. Here the CDR3 DNA reads TGTGCCAGCAGATCACGGGGCCAAGAGACCCAGTACTTC. Amino acids: CASRSRGQETQYF.